The 29 T cell receptor beta chains presented below share a single source sample, sequenced in a study of blood T cells in healthy people across ages. Then a second PCR, running roughly 7 to 11 cycles, was carried out with a sample-barcoded 5' primer and a J-beta primer mix. TCRdb fed the 5' RACE reads into MiXCR, producing one record per CDR3 protein. The table includes more than 1,000,000 distinct CDR3 sequences, under 30% detected once. This sample also belongs to another study, concerning T cells of mothers and their children.

The sequencing input was blood. The receptors here all came from a girl aged 2 to 10 in good health.

This clonotype was recorded a few times. The V gene is TRBV27, the J gene TRBJ1-1; D possibly corresponds to TRBD1 (6 bases). The CDR3 runs to 15 residues. V was shortened by 3 bases and J by 6 bases, with 17 bases between the two germline ends. CDR1 is MNHEY and CDR2 is SMNVEV in the germline V gene (reference sequence). Here the CDR3 reads CASSFRNRDYPEAFF. The DNA of the CDR3 is TGTGCCAGCAGTTTTCGGAACAGGGATTATCCTGAAGCTTTCTTT.

This clonotype was detected a few times. The rearrangement uses TRBV12-3 or TRBV12-4 and TRBJ2-5; TRBD2 might be the D (6 bases). The CDR3 has 19 residues. V lost 8 bases and J lost 3, with 31 bases in between. The CDR3 nucleotides are TGTGCCAGCCGCAAAGGGGACTCCGATTGGACCGCCCTCGAAGAGACCCAGTACTTC. Translating it yields CASRKGDSDWTALEETQYF.

The rearrangement joins TRBV7-2 to TRBJ1-4; D gene ambiguous. Germline CDR1 and CDR2: SGHTA and FQGNSA. V was shortened by 5 bases and J by 10 bases, with 20 bases between the two germline ends. The CDR3 covers 15 residues. CDR3 residues: CASSQGRASATKLFF. Written as DNA, the CDR3 is TGTGCCAGCAGCCAAGGTCGAGCCAGCGCCACAAAACTGTTTTTT.

The V call is TRBV7-9, the J call TRBJ2-7; 7 bases align to TRBD2. This CDR3 has 12 amino acids. V was clipped by 8 bases and J by 3 bases; unmatched bases: 4. CDR1 is SEHNR, CDR2 FQNEAQ, per germline (reference sequence). In nucleotides, the CDR3 is TGTGCCAGCGCTAGCGGATACTACGAGCAGTACTTC. It translates to CASASGYYEQYF.

This sequence joins TRBV29-1 and TRBJ2-7, with D perhaps matching TRBD1 (5 bases). The CDR3 contains 12 residues. The V and J ends lost 4 bases and 4 bases respectively, with 11 bases between them. Per the germline V gene, CDR1 is SQVTM and CDR2 is ANQGSEA. The CDR3 DNA reads as TGCAGCGTTGTTGTGGGGCTATACGAGCAGTACGTC. Protein: CSVVVGLYEQYV.

In this sample, this clonotype turned up a few times. The chain carries TRBV12-3 or TRBV12-4 and TRBJ2-3; perhaps TRBD2 as D (5 bases). The CDR3 extends over 14 amino acids. The V and J ends lost 8 bases and 0 bases respectively, with 12 bases between them. In nucleotides, the CDR3 is TGTGCCAGCGGCGGGCCGTTTAGCACAGATACGCAGTATTTT. Its protein is CASGGPFSTDTQYF.

V usage is TRBV28 and J usage is TRBJ1-1; TRBD1 matches at 9 bases. Trimming at V came to 6 bases and at J to 4 bases, leaving 6 bases not matched to a gene. From germline, CDR1 is MDHEN and CDR2 SYDVKM. The CDR3 contains 14 residues. DNA of the CDR3: TGTGCCAGCAGCAATGGACAGGGGTCCACTGAAGCTTTCTTT. This sequence encodes CASSNGQGSTEAFF.

V gene TRBV6-5 combines with J gene TRBJ2-1, with D perhaps being TRBD1 or TRBD2 (6 bases each). The CDR3 consists of 15 residues. Germline V gene data show CDR1 as MNHEY and CDR2 as SVGAGI. V gave up 3 bases and J gave up 4 bases, with 13 bases separating them. Here the CDR3 DNA reads TGTGCCAGCAGTTATGTGGGGGGACAATACAATGAGCAGTTCTTC. Translated: CASSYVGGQYNEQFF.

This clonotype appeared a few times. The V call is TRBV27, the J call TRBJ1-4; no reliable D call. The CDR3 spans 14 residues. The V end was cut by 8 bases, the J end by 0 bases, with 10 bases between. Germline V lookup: CDR1 MNHEY, CDR2 SMNVEV (reference sequence). CDR3 sequence (DNA): TGTGCCAGCGGCCGGGTTGCAACTAATGAAAAACTGTTTTTT. Encoded protein: CASGRVATNEKLFF. Supplemented by reference TRBV27 and TRBJ1-4, the full variable domain reads EAQVTQNPRYLITVTGKKLTVTCSQNMNHEYMSWYRQDPGLGLRQIYYSMNVEVTDKGDVPEGYKVSRKEKRNFPLILESPSPNQTSLYFCASGRVATNEKLFFGSGTQLSVL.

The chain links TRBV7-2 to TRBJ2-3; D is unresolved. The length of the CDR3 is 15 residues. V lost 3 bases to trimming and J lost 0 bases, with 10 bases between them. CDR1 is SGHTA and CDR2 is FQGNSA in the germline V gene. For the CDR3, the DNA is TGTGCCAGCAGCTTTATTCAGGATAGCACAGATACGCAGTATTTT. Translation: CASSFIQDSTDTQYF.

V is TRBV4-3 and J is TRBJ2-5; 9 bases fit TRBD1. The DNA end favors TRBJ2-7, so the J call may be wrong. Germline CDR1 is LGHNA and CDR2 is YSLEER. There are 15 residues in the CDR3. CDR3 sequence reads: CASSQDSGQGYEQYF. CDR3 nucleotides: TGCGCCAGCAGCCAAGATTCGGGACAGGGCTACGAGCAGTACTTC.

A few counts support this clonotype. An end of the junction differs from the germline gene, which may be a read error. The chain combines TRBV5-5 with TRBJ1-5; no firm D call. This CDR3 contains 15 residues. Germline V CDR1 and CDR2: SGHKS, YYEKEE (reference sequence). The CDR3 sequence is CAGSLVRSSNQPQHF. For the CDR3, the DNA is TGTGCCGGCAGCTTGGTAAGGAGCTCCAATCAGCCCCAGCATTTT.

This clonotype has just a few counts. The chain joins TRBV27 to TRBJ1-1, with D perhaps TRBD1 (5 bases). Germline CDR1 is MNHEY and CDR2 is SMNVEV (reference sequence). The CDR3 contains 13 residues. The V gene lost 6 bases and the J gene lost 5 bases, with 13 bases spanning the gap. Written as DNA, the CDR3 is TGTGCCAGCAGGTATCAGGGAGGAACTGAAGCTTTCTTT. Translating gives CASRYQGGTEAFF.

There are a few counts of this clonotype. V usage is TRBV5-6 and J usage is TRBJ1-2, with TRBD1 matching 8 bases. The length of the CDR3 is 12 residues. In germline, CDR1 is SGHDT, CDR2 YYEEEE. V shed 5 bases, J shed 7 bases, and the junction held 4 bases outside the gene matches. DNA of the CDR3: TGTGCCAGCAGTGTCGGACAGGGTGGCTACACCTTC. It yields the protein CASSVGQGGYTF.

This clonotype was observed a handful of times. DNA of the CDR3: TGTGCCAGCAGCTTGGAGGCGGGATATTACACAGATACGCAGTATTTT. Its translation is CASSLEAGYYTDTQYF. The V gene is TRBV5-7, the J gene TRBJ2-3; D is perhaps TRBD2 (6 bases). TRBV5-7 is an open reading frame, and its role is uncertain. The CDR3 runs to 16 residues. The V end lost 0 bases, the J end lost 2 bases, and 13 bases lay between the germline ends.

This clonotype has just a few counts. The chain uses TRBV6-1 and TRBJ2-5, with D possibly being TRBD1 (6 bases). The closer fit of TRBJ2-7 to the DNA end suggests the J call may be wrong. CDR3 length equals 13 residues. CDR1 and CDR2 from the germline V gene are MNHNS and SASEGT. The CDR3 here is CASSEGHPGEQYF. The CDR3 DNA follows: TGTGCCAGCAGTGAGGGACATCCTGGCGAGCAGTACTTC.

The rearrangement links TRBV29-1 to TRBJ1-1; D is unclear. Trimming removed 1 base from V and 1 base from J, with 10 bases in between. This CDR3 contains 14 residues. CDR1 is SQVTM, CDR2 ANQGSEA, per germline. The CDR3 nucleotides read TGCAGCGTTGAAGCCCGGGCCGCGAACACTGAAGCTTTCTTT. Amino acid sequence: CSVEARAANTEAFF.

This clonotype was picked up a small number of times. This chain uses TRBV4-1 with TRBJ2-1; TRBD2 matches 9 bases. Per germline, CDR1 MGHRA and CDR2 YSYEKL. The CDR3 spans 17 residues. J was trimmed by 4 bases and V by 4 bases; bases with no gene match: 11. CDR3 sequence (DNA): TGCGCCAGCAGCCTCCCCCAGCGGGAGGTCCGTTACAATGAGCAGTTCTTC. Protein sequence: CASSLPQREVRYNEQFF.

V usage is TRBV19 and J usage is TRBJ2-3; 10 positions agree with TRBD2. Germline lookup yields CDR1 LNHDA and CDR2 SQIVND (reference sequence). Trimming removed 7 bases from V and 1 base from J; junction bases left unmatched: 5. The CDR3 contains 15 residues. CDR3 sequence reads: CASIPSGGRTDTQYF. The CDR3 DNA reads as TGTGCCAGTATTCCTAGCGGGGGCCGCACAGATACGCAGTATTTT.

This clonotype was counted between two and nine times. The chain has TRBV4-1 and TRBJ2-7; a possible D gene is TRBD2 (6 bases). The CDR3 length is 16 residues. The germline V and J ends were trimmed by 2 bases and 0 bases, with 14 bases remaining between them. Looked up from germline, CDR1 is MGHRA and CDR2 is YSYEKL. The CDR3 loop is CASSQSPGLPSYEQYF. CDR3 in DNA: TGCGCCAGCAGCCAATCCCCGGGACTTCCCTCCTACGAGCAGTACTTC.

This sequence joins TRBV10-3 and TRBJ2-5; no firm D call. Judging by the DNA end, TRBJ2-7 fits better; the J call may be wrong. This CDR3 region has 14 residues. Looked up from germline, CDR1 is ENHRY and CDR2 is SYGVKD. Here the CDR3 reads CAISEARQSYEQYF. In nucleotides, the CDR3 is TGTGCCATCAGTGAGGCCCGCCAAAGCTACGAGCAGTACTTC.

The chain uses TRBV28 and TRBJ2-5; 13 bases match TRBD2. The CDR3 runs to 16 residues. Germline trimming cut 5 bases from V and 5 bases from J; bases unmatched to any gene: 8. Germline V CDR1 and CDR2: MDHEN, SYDVKM. CDR3 coding DNA: TGTGCCAGCAGTACTCGGACTAGCGGGAGCTGGGAGACCCAGTACTTC. Its protein is CASSTRTSGSWETQYF.

This clonotype has a handful of counts. The chain couples TRBV12-3 or TRBV12-4 to TRBJ2-5; a weak D match, TRBD2 (6 bases). The last part of the DNA fits TRBJ2-1 better; the J call may be wrong. The CDR3 loop spans 14 amino acids. CDR3 sequence: CASRWGRDSDEQFF. DNA of the CDR3: TGTGCCAGCAGGTGGGGCAGGGACTCGGATGAGCAGTTCTTC.

V usage is TRBV7-9 and J usage is TRBJ2-1, with TRBD2 as a possible D gene (5 bases). Germline V gene lookup returns CDR1 SEHNR and CDR2 FQNEAQ (reference sequence). V was cut by 4 bases and J by 9 bases, with 10 bases left in between. The CDR3 is 12 residues long. The CDR3 DNA reads as TGTGCCAGCAGCTGGGAGTTCGGTGAGCAGTTCTTC. This translates into CASSWEFGEQFF.

V usage is TRBV7-9 and J usage is TRBJ1-2; possible D gene TRBD1, 5 bases. There are 13 residues in the CDR3. Deletions cut 2 bases from V and 3 bases from J, with 7 bases between. Germline CDR1 reads SEHNR; CDR2 reads FQNEAQ (reference sequence). CDR3 nucleotide sequence: TGTGCCAGCAGCTTAACAGGACACTATGGCTACACCTTC. It codes for CASSLTGHYGYTF. Together with reference TRBV7-9 and TRBJ1-2, the CDR3 gives the full variable domain: DTGVSQNPRHKITKRGQNVTFRCDPISEHNRLYWYRQTLGQGPEFLTYFQNEAQLEKSRLLSDRFSAERPKGSFSTLEIQRTEQGDSAMYLCASSLTGHYGYTFGSGTRLTVV.

The chain combines TRBV2 with TRBJ2-1; D might be TRBD1 or TRBD2, each matching 5 bases. Germline CDR1 and CDR2: SNHLY and FYNNEI. The CDR3 is made up of 15 amino acids. Trimming shortened V by 8 bases and J by 0 bases, and 14 bases separated the two germline ends. Written as DNA, the CDR3 is TGTGCCAGCCCATCACGGGACCACTCCTACAATGAGCAGTTCTTC. It yields the protein CASPSRDHSYNEQFF.

This clonotype appeared a few times. The chain uses TRBV12-3 or TRBV12-4 and TRBJ1-4, with 7 bases fitting TRBD1. The CDR3 extends over 12 amino acids. After removal of 6 bases from V and 7 bases from J, the junction contained 2 bases not matched to a gene. The CDR3 DNA follows: TGTGCCAGCAGCCGGGACAGTGAAAAACTGTTTTTT. Translating it yields CASSRDSEKLFF.

This clonotype was counted a few times. Its ends do not fully match the called genes, so a read error is possible. The rearrangement joins TRBV20-1 to TRBJ1-1; TRBD1 is a possible D gene (5 bases). CDR3 length: 16 residues. Germline V lookup: CDR1 DFQATT, CDR2 SNEGSKA (reference sequence). For the CDR3, the DNA is TGCAGTGCTTATTATGGGACGGGCTGGGGGAGCACTGAAGCCTTCTTT. Amino acids: CSAYYGTGWGSTEAFF.

This clonotype showed up just a few times. The chain is built from TRBV7-8 and TRBJ1-4, with D possibly TRBD1 on 5 matching bases. The germline gives CDR1 SGHVS, CDR2 FQNEAQ. The CDR3 totals 15 residues. V was cut by 4 bases and J by 0 bases, with 9 bases left in between. CDR3 amino acids: CASSSPGPTNEKLFF. The CDR3 DNA is TGTGCCAGCAGCTCCCCGGGGCCAACTAATGAAAAACTGTTTTTT.